This passage covers 6 T cell receptor beta chains from one sample sequenced in a study of Ad26.COV2.S vaccination and SARS-CoV-2 variants. Sequencing used immunoSEQ multiplex PCR; TCRdb keeps in-frame clones, though not all of them. Among roughly 410,000 clones listed, 83% were seen once. Sample treatment: roughly 19 received Ad26.COV2.S at low or high dose, single or two shots; 5 received placebo; per-sample allocation not given. Samples analyzed were those drawn on day 63 after the first vaccine or placebo injection. The sequenced sample was peripheral blood, obtained in a trial of Ad26.COV2.S vaccine versus placebo. The receptors derive from a person aged 18-65 years who received the Ad26.COV2.S COVID-19 vaccine or a placebo.

The chain couples TRBV28 to TRBJ2-7, with TRBD1 matching 8 bases. V lost 8 bases and J lost 6; bases outside the gene matches: 6. The CDR3 is made up of 12 amino acids. Germline V gene lookup returns CDR1 MDHEN and CDR2 SYDVKM. The CDR3: CASHLQGGEQYF. CDR3 DNA: TGTGCCAGCCATTTACAGGGGGGCGAGCAGTACTTC.

The chain has TRBV7-3 and TRBJ2-5; TRBD2 matches 11 bases. Germline CDR1 SGHTA, CDR2 FQGTGA. Trimming cost V 1 base and J 5 bases; bases outside gene matches: 6. The CDR3 covers 16 residues. CDR3: CASSLSPSGGQETQYF. The CDR3 coding sequence is TGTGCCAGCAGCTTAAGTCCTAGCGGGGGGCAGGAGACCCAGTACTTC.

This clone was observed once. This chain links TRBV25-1 with TRBJ2-3, with TRBD2 as a possible D gene (6 bases). V shed 4 bases and J shed 10 bases, with 24 bases lying between them. The CDR3 consists of 16 residues. CDR1 MGHDK and CDR2 SYGVNS come from the germline V gene. The CDR3 protein is CASSVGRPFERIPQYF. In DNA, the CDR3 is TGTGCCAGCAGTGTCGGGAGACCTTTTGAAAGAATTCCGCAGTATTTT.

A single count supports this clone. This chain's CDR3 is CASSRSGQAFSYEQYF. CDR3 DNA: TGTGCCAGCAGCCGCTCGGGACAGGCCTTCTCCTACGAGCAGTACTTC. The J gene is TRBJ2-7, the V gene TRBV3-1 (or the pseudogene TRBV3-2), with 8 bases matching TRBD1. The CDR3 is made up of 16 amino acids. Germline assignment: CDR1 LGHDT and CDR2 YNNKEL (reference sequence). With 4 bases clipped from V and 0 bases from J, the junction kept 8 bases outside the gene matches.

The rearrangement uses TRBV9 and TRBJ2-2, with 7 nucleotides matching TRBD2. This CDR3 contains 15 residues. V dropped 3 bases and J dropped 3; count of bases not matched to a gene: 5. The germline V gene has CDR1 SGDLS and CDR2 YYNGEE. CDR3 nucleotide sequence: TGTGCCAGCAGCGGCCGGGACTACTACACCGGGGAGCTGTTTTTT. Protein sequence: CASSGRDYYTGELFF.

The chain carries TRBV5-6 and TRBJ2-1; 9 bases map to TRBD1. Looked up from germline, CDR1 is SGHDT and CDR2 is YYEEEE. This CDR3 spans 13 amino acids. V lost 0 bases, J lost 14 bases, and 6 bases stayed unmatched. In DNA, the CDR3 is TGTGCCAGCAGCTTGGCGGGACAGGGATCGAAGTTCTTC. Translation: CASSLAGQGSKFF.